This T cell receptor beta chain was sequenced for a study of blood T cell repertoires in COVID-19. About the study: In each case, the material was cDNA or gDNA derived from T cells, B-cell-depleted T cells, or PBMCs.

In the original processing: How many nucleated cells were present was estimated from reference gene primer amplification. Some clones are missing from TCRdb's copy, which holds only in-frame ones; the method was immunoSEQ multiplex PCR. Clone size and the V and J calls come from that table; the DNA yielded D and trimming. The data contain approximately 180,000 clones, more than 70% of them singletons. The V gene lost 6 bases and the J gene lost 3 bases, with 20 bases spanning the gap. The CDR3 extends over 16 amino acids. CDR1 is MNHEY and CDR2 is SMNVEV in the germline V gene (reference sequence). This sequence was found in a man aged 35 to 55 with active or convalescent COVID-19. The genes are TRBV27 and TRBJ1-1; perhaps TRBD1 as D (6 bases). Material: peripheral blood. The CDR3 spells CASSTGYLGFHTEAFF. The CDR3 bases are TGTGCCAGCAGCACAGGGTATTTGGGGTTTCACACTGAAGCTTTCTTT.